This section outlines one T cell receptor (beta chain) sequence together with its context. These data originate in a study of blood T cell repertoires in COVID-19. Across the study: COVID-19 samples, acute and convalescent, were from the United States, Italy and Spain. The cDNA or gDNA used as material had been derived from T cells, B-cell-depleted T cells, or PBMCs.

CDR1 is KGHSH, CDR2 LQKENI, per germline. Between the trimmed V and J ends, which lost 3 bases and 3 bases, there was a span of 9 bases. The CDR3 covers 13 residues. As processed by the authors: Nucleated cell number was recorded as an estimate derived from reference gene primer amplification. Here immunoSEQ multiplex PCR was the method, and the copy in TCRdb shows in-frame clones only, minus some. V and J calls plus clone size are reproduced from that table; the DNA served to infer D and trimming. This table holds around 78,000 clones, about nine tenths found once. The TCR comes from a man between 65 and 85 years old with active or convalescent COVID-19. The specimen sequenced was peripheral blood. The chain couples TRBV18 to TRBJ2-7; D is ambiguous. The CDR3 nucleotides read TGTGCCAGCTCACCGTCCCCAAACTACGAGCAGTACTTC. As protein: CASSPSPNYEQYF.